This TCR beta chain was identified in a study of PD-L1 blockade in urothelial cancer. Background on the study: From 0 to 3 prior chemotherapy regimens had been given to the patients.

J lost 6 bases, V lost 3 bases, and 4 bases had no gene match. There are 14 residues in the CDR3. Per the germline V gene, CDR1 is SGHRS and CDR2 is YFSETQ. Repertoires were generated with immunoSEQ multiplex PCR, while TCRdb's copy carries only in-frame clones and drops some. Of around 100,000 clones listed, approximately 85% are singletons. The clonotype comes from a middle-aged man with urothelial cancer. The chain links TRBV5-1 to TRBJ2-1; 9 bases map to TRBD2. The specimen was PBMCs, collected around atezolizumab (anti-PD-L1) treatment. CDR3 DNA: TGCGCCAGCAGCTGGTTAGCGGGGGTCAATGAGCAGTTCTTC. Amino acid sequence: CASSWLAGVNEQFF. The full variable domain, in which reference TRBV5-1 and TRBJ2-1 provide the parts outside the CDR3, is KAGVTQTPRYLIKTRGQQVTLSCSPISGHRSVSWYQQTPGQGLQFLFEYFSETQRNKGNFPGRFSGRQFSNSRSEMNVSTLELGDSALYLCASSWLAGVNEQFFGPGTRLTVL.